This entry describes one T cell receptor beta chain. Per germline, CDR1 SGDLS and CDR2 YYNGEE. The CDR3 extends over 15 amino acids. V lost 3 bases and J 4 bases, leaving 13 bases between the germline ends. The data are from a study of T cell repertoires in ileal Crohn's disease. Study-level information: About half received postoperative treatment, around ten with thiopurines and 18 anti-TNF. The M0 sample came from the inflamed ileal portion of the resected specimen.

The method was immunoSEQ multiplex PCR; TCRdb's version includes in-frame clones alone and lacks a portion of them. The table lists around 15,000 clones, 92% of them singletons, with 6.5% to 7.5% in the top ten. Time point indicated: inflamed ileum from the surgical specimen. The chain has TRBV9 and TRBJ1-4; unclear D gene. The sequenced material came from ileal tissue. This sequence originates from an adult with Crohn's disease. The CDR3 spells CASSEGPTVNEKLFF. CDR3 DNA sequence: TGTGCCAGCAGCGAAGGGCCCACTGTTAATGAAAAACTGTTTTTT.